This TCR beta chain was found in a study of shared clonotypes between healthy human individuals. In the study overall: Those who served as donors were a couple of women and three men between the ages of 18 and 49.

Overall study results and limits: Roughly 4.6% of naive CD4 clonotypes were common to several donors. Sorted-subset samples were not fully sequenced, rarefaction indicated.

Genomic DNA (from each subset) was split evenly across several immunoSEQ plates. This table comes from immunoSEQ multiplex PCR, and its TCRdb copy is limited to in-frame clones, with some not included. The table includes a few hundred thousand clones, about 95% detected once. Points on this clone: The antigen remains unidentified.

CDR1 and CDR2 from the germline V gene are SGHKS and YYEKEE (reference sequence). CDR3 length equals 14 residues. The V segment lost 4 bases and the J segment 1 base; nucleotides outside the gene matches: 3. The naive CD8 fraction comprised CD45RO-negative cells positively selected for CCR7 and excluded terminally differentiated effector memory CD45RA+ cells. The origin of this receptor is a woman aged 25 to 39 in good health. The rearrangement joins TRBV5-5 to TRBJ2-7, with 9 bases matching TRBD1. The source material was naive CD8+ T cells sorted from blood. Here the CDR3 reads CASSPDRGSYEQYF. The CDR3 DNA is TGTGCCAGCAGCCCGGACAGGGGATCCTACGAGCAGTACTTC.